This TCR beta chain was documented in a study of metastatic and nonmetastatic thyroid tumors. Study at large: Comparative analysis of repertoires was undertaken across blood and tumor or nodule tissue obtained from malignant and benign thyroid patients.

Notes on the study in general: Across blood and tumor, TCR beta diversity in malignant thyroid tumors was reportedly significantly higher than in benign nodules.

To note about this clone: Its specificity is unknown. Other nucleotide sequences in the sample specify the same CDR3.

In the authors' methods: For papillary thyroid cancer, a distant-metastasis classifier was constructed from CDR3 differences observed across clinicopathological groups. With MiXCR, TCRdb called clones anew from the PCR reads. These V and J calls are TCRdb output, not the study's own analysis. The sample includes 13,000 or so clones, 30% to 40% of them seen just once. V shed 5 bases and J shed 6 bases, with 7 bases lying between them. Per germline, CDR1 KGHDR and CDR2 SFDVKD. The CDR3 has 12 residues. No treatment of any kind had been given to any patient before thyroid surgery. The V gene is TRBV24-1, the J gene TRBJ2-1; D is unresolved. The sequenced sample consisted of tumor tissue. The clonotype comes from a male donor with papillary thyroid cancer or a benign thyroid nodule (not recorded which). Some clones in this sample may be carry-over from other donors' samples. The CDR3 DNA reads as TGTGCCACCAGTGGTTGGTCCAATGAGCAGTTCTTC. Protein product: CATSGWSNEQFF.